This T cell receptor (beta chain) emerged from a study of Ad26.COV2.S vaccination and SARS-CoV-2 variants (dated by TCRdb to the early 2020s). With regard to the full study: Vaccine-arm donors were drawn from COV1001, a multicentre, randomized, double-blind, placebo-controlled phase I-IIa trial of Ad26.COV2.S in healthy adults. The specificity and breadth of SARS-CoV-2-reactive T cell receptors after Ad26.COV2.S vaccination were assessed by TCRbeta repertoire sequencing. Investigators remained blinded to trial group allocation during experiments and outcome assessment. The TCR-sequenced set comprised about 32 samples: some 20 Ad26.COV2.S vaccine recipients, 5 placebo recipients and 8 SARS-CoV-2 convalescent individuals. Ad26.COV2.S was administered intramuscularly at a dose of 5x10^10 or 1x10^11 viral particles, either as one shot or as two shots given 56 days apart. Participants in the trial were split at random into five groups of five each, receiving low-dose or high-dose Ad26.COV2.S once or twice, or else placebo on both occasions.

Overall study outcomes, separate from this receptor: Vaccine and placebo recipients had similar non-spike TCR breadth, a finding consistent with the vaccine containing only spike. After vaccination, substantial breadth of spike-specific CD8+ and CD4+ T cell responses was reported. The authors noted that the TCR breadth and depth analyses may have underestimated total T cell responses. Higher spike-specific TCR breadth was observed in Ad26.COV2.S recipients than in placebo recipients (P = 0.0014). The study lacked the statistical power to compare responses across vaccine doses or regimens.

Taken from the germline V gene, the CDR1 and CDR2 loops are MDHEN and SYDVKM. At the junction V is shortened by 8 bases and J by 2 bases, with 16 bases in between. The CDR3 starts with the cysteine, ends with the phenylalanine, and has 15 residues. Kept here is only the CDR3 DNA, which spans 45 bases and is read in frame from base 1. On this clone itself: Its antigen remains undetermined. Base quality data are lacking; no much larger clone is found one base away.

The immunoSEQ Assay was the method used to sequence TCRbeta CDR3 regions. After extraction, genomic DNA underwent amplification by bias-controlled multiplex PCR, followed by high-throughput sequencing. The study's processing was this. To quantify the absolute abundance of every unique TCRbeta CDR3 region, sequences were collapsed and filtered. T cell fraction was estimated by normalizing TCRbeta template counts to usable DNA, with usable DNA measured through amplification of reference genes found in all nucleated cells. Repertoire TCRs were annotated as SARS-CoV-2-specific by exact matching of V gene, CDR3 amino acid sequence and J gene to a known reactive TCR set. The reference SARS-CoV-2 TCR set was obtained from MIRA and was filtered for enrichment in COVID-19-positive ImmuneCODE repertoires, whereby public or cross-reactive TCRs were removed. Using the MIRA antigens, annotated TCRs were further analysed by specific ORF or by position within an ORF. Breadth was defined as annotated unique rearrangements over total unique productive rearrangements; depth was the summed frequency of those rearrangements. Two-sided Wilcoxon rank-sum tests were used to compare TCR breadth between groups. TCRdb took over this immuneACCESS table, retaining in-frame rearrangements with V and J assigned. Such tables are incomplete; in checked studies, under half of the missing clones stem from an unresolved V gene, and the remainder is unexplained. V and J calls and clone size follow that table, whereas D and trimming were derived from the DNA. Counted in this sample were 200,000 to 250,000 clones; approximately 88% of them appeared once. The leading ten clones occupy roughly 10% of the sample.

What the treatment or condition label conveys for this sample: about 20 received Ad26.COV2.S at low or high dose, single or two shots; about 5 received placebo; per-sample allocation not given. For vaccine and placebo recipients, repertoires were sequenced using samples collected on day 63 after the first injection. Between 29 July and 7 August 2020, Cohort 1b enrolled 20 to 30 adults aged 18-55 years at one site in Boston, USA. Ad26.COV2.S consisted of a replication-incompetent adenovirus type 26 vector by which a prefusion-stabilized SARS-CoV-2 spike protein from the original Wuhan strain was expressed.

This chain is built from TRBV28 and TRBJ2-1, and perhaps TRBD1 as D gene, on 5 matching bases. The source material was peripheral blood, sampled in a trial of Ad26.COV2.S vaccine versus placebo. The source of this sequence is a person between 18 and 65 years old who received the Ad26.COV2.S COVID-19 vaccine or a placebo. The CDR3 loop reads CASLEGASTYNEQFF. Read as DNA, the sequence is TGTGCCAGCCTCGAAGGGGCGTCGACCTACAATGAGCAGTTCTTC.